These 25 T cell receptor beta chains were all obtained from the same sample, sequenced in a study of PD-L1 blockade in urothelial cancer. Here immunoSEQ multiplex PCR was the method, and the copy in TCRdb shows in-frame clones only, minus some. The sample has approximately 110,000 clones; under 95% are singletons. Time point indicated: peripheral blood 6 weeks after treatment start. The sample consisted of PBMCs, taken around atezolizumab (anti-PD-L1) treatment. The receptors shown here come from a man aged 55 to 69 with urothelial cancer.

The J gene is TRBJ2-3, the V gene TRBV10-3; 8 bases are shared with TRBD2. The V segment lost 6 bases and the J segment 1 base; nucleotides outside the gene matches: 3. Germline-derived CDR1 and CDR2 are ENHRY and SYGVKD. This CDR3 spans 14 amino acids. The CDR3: CAIRMTSGTDTQYF. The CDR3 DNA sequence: TGTGCCATCAGGATGACTAGCGGCACAGATACGCAGTATTTT.

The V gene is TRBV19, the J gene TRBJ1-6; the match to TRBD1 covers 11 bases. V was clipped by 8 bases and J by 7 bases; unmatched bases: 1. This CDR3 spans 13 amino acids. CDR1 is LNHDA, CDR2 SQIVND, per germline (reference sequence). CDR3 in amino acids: CASGDRGNSPLHF. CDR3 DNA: TGTGCCAGTGGGGACAGGGGGAATTCACCCCTCCACTTT. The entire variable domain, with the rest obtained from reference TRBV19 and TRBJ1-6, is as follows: DGGITQSPKYLFRKEGQNVTLSCEQNLNHDAMYWYRQDPGQGLRLIYYSQIVNDFQKGDIAEGYSVSREKKESFPLTVTSAQKNPTAFYLCASGDRGNSPLHFGNGTRLTVT.

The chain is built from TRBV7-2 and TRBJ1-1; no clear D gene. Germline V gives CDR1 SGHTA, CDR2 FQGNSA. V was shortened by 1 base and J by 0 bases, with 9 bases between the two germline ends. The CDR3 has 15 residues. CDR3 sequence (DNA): TGTGCCAGCAGCTTAGTGGGCGGGATGAACACTGAAGCTTTCTTT. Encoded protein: CASSLVGGMNTEAFF.

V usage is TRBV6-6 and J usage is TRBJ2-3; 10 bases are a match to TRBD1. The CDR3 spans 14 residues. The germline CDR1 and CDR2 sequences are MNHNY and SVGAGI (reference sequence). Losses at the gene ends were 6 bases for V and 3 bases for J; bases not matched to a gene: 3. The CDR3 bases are TGTGCCAGCAGGGGACAGGGGAGGACAGATACGCAGTATTTT. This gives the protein CASRGQGRTDTQYF.

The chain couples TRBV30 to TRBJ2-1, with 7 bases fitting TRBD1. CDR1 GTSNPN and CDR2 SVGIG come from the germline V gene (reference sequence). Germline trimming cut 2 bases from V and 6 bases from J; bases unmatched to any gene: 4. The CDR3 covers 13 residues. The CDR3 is CAWSKAGGNEQFF. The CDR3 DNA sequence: TGTGCCTGGAGTAAAGCAGGGGGCAATGAGCAGTTCTTC.

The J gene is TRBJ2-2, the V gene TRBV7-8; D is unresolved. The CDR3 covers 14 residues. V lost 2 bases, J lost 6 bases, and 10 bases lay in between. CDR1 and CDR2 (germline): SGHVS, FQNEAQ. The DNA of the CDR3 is TGTGCCAGCAGCTTATTGCGAGGCTCCGGGGAGCTGTTTTTT. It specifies CASSLLRGSGELFF.

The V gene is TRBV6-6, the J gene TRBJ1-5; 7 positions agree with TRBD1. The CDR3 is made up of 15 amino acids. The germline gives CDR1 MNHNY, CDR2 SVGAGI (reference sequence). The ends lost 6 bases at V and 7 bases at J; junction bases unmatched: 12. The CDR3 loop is CASSRGRQGYQPQHF. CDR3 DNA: TGTGCCAGCAGCCGCGGGCGACAGGGATACCAGCCCCAGCATTTT.

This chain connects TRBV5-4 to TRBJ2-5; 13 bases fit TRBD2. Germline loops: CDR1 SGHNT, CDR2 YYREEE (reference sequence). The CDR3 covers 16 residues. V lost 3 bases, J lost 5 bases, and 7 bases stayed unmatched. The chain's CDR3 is CASSSRTSGGGETQYF. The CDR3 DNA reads TGTGCCAGCAGCTCCAGGACTAGCGGGGGAGGGGAGACCCAGTACTTC.

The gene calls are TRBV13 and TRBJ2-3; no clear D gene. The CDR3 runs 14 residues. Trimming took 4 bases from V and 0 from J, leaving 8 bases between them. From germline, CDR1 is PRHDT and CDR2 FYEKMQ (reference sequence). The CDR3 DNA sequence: TGTGCCAGCAGCTCGACACCTAGCACAGATACGCAGTATTTT. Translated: CASSSTPSTDTQYF.

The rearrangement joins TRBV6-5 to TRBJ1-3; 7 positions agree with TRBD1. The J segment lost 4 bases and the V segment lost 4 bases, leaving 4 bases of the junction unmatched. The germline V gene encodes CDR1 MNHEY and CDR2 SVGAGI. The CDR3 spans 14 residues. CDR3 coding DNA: TGTGCCAGCAGTTCCCCGGGACAGGGAAACACCATATATTTT. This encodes CASSSPGQGNTIYF.

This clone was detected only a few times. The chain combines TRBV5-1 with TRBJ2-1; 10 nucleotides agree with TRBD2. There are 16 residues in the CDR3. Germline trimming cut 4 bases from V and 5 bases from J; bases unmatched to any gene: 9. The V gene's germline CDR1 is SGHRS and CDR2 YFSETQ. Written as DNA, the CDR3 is TGCGCCAGCAGCCCCAGCGGGGGGGCCATGGACAATGAGCAGTTCTTC. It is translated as CASSPSGGAMDNEQFF.

CDR3 coding DNA: TGTGCCAGCAGTGAGCCGGTCACCTATAATTCACCCCTCCACTTT. The encoded protein is CASSEPVTYNSPLHF. The genes are TRBV6-1 and TRBJ1-6, with D hard to call. The germline V and J ends were trimmed by 3 bases and 2 bases, with 8 bases remaining between them. In germline, CDR1 is MNHNS, CDR2 SASEGT. The CDR3 is 15 residues long.

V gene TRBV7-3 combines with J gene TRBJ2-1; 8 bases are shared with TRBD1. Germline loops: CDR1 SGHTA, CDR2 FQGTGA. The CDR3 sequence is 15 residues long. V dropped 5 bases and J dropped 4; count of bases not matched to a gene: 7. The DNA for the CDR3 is TGTGCCAGCAGCCCCGGACAGGGAAATTACAATGAGCAGTTCTTC. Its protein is CASSPGQGNYNEQFF.

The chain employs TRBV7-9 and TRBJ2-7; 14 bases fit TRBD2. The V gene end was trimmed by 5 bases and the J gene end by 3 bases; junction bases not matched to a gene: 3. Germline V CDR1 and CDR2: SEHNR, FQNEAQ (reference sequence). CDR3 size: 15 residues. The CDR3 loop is CASSRLAGGDYEQYF. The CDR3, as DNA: TGTGCCAGCAGCAGACTAGCGGGAGGGGACTACGAGCAGTACTTC.

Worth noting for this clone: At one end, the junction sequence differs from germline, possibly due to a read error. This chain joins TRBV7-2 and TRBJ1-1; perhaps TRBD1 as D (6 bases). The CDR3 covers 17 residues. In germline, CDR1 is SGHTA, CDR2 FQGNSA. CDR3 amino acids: CASSLAGGALMNTEAFF. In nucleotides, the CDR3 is TGTGCCAGCAGCCTAGCCGGGGGGGCCCTAATGAACACTGAAGCTTTCTTT.

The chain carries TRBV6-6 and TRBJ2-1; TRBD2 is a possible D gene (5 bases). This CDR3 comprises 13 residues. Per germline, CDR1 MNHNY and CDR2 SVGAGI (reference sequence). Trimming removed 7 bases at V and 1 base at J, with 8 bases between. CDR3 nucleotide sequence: TGTGCCAGCATGCGGGCGTCCTACAATGAGCAGTTCTTC. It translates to CASMRASYNEQFF.

For the CDR3, the DNA is TGTGCCAGCAGCAAAGAGGGGGTCCGACAGACCATCCACTCCTACGAGCAGTACTTC. Protein sequence: CASSKEGVRQTIHSYEQYF. J is TRBJ2-7 and V is TRBV21-1; the table's TRBD1 call for D was not verified on the DNA. TRBV21-1 is a recognized pseudogene. The CDR3 length is 19 residues.

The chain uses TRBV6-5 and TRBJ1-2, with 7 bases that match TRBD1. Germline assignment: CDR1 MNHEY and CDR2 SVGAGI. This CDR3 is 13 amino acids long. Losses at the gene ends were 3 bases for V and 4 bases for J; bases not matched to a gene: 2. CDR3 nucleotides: TGTGCCAGCAGTTATGGACAGGCCTATGGCTACACCTTC. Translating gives CASSYGQAYGYTF.

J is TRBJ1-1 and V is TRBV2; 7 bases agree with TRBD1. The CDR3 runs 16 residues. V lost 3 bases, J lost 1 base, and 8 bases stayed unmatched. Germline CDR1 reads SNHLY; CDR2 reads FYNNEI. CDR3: CASSDPHGTANTEAFF. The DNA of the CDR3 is TGTGCCAGCAGTGACCCGCACGGGACAGCGAACACTGAAGCTTTCTTT.

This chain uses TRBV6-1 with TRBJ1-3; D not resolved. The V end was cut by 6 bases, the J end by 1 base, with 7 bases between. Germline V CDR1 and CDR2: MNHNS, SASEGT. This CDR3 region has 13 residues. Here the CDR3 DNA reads TGTGCCAGCAGGGAAACATCTGGAAACACCATATATTTT. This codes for CASRETSGNTIYF.

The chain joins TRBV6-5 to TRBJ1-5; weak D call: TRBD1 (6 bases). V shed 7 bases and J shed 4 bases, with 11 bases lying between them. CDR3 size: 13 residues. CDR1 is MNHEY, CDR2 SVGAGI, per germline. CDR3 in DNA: TGTGCCAGCAAGCAGGGGCAAAATCAGCCCCAGCATTTT. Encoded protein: CASKQGQNQPQHF.

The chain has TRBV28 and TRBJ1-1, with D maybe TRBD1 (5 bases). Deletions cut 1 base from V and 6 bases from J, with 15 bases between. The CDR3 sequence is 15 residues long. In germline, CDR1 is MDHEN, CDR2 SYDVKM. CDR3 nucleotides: TGTGCCAGCAGTTTATTTTCGGCGCACAGGCCTGAAGCTTTCTTT. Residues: CASSLFSAHRPEAFF.

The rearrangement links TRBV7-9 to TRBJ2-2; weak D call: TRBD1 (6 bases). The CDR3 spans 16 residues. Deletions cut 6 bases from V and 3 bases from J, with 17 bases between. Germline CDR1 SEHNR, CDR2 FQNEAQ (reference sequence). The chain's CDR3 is CASRLNRVKDTGELFF. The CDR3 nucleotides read TGTGCCAGCAGACTTAACAGGGTGAAGGACACCGGGGAGCTGTTTTTT.

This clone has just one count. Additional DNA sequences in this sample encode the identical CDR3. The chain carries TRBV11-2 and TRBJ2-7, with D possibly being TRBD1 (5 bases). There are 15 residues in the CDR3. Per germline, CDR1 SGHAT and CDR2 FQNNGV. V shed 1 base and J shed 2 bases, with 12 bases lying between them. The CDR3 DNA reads TGTGCCAGCAGCTTAGTCGGGCAGGGCCCCTACGAGCAGTACTTC. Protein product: CASSLVGQGPYEQYF.

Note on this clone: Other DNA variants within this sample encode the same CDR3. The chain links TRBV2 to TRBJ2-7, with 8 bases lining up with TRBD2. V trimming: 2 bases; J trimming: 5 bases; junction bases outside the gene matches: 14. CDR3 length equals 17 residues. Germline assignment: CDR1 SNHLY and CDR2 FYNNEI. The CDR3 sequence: CASSEFAGRGGSNEQYF. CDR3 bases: TGTGCCAGCAGTGAATTCGCAGGACGGGGGGGTTCCAACGAGCAGTACTTC. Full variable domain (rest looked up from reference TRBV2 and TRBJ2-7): EPEVTQTPSHQVTQMGQEVILRCVPISNHLYFYWYRQILGQKVEFLVSFYNNEISEKSEIFDDQFSVERPDGSNFTLKIRSTKLEDSAMYFCASSEFAGRGGSNEQYFGPGTRLTVT.